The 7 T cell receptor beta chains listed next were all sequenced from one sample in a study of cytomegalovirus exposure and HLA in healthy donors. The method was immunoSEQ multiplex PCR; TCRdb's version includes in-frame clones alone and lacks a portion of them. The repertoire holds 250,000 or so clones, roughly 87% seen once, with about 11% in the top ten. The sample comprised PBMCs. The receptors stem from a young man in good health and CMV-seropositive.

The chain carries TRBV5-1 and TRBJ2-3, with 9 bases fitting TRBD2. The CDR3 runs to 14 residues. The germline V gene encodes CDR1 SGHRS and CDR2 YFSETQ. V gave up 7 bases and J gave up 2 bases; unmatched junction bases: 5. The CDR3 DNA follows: TGCGCCAGCGGGCTAGCGGGAAACACAGATACGCAGTATTTT. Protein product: CASGLAGNTDTQYF.

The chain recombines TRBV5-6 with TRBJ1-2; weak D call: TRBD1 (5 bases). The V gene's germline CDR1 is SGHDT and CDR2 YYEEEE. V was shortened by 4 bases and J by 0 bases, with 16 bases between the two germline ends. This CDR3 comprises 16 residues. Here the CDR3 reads CASSTVGARANYGYTF. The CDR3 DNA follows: TGTGCCAGCAGCACAGTCGGGGCGCGGGCTAACTATGGCTACACCTTC.

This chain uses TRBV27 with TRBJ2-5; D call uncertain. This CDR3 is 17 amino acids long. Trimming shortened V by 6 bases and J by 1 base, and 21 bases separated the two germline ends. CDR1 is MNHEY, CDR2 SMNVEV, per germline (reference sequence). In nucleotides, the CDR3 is TGTGCCAGCAGCCGCCTTCCCAGTAGTACCCCCCAAGAGACCCAGTACTTC. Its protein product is CASSRLPSSTPQETQYF.

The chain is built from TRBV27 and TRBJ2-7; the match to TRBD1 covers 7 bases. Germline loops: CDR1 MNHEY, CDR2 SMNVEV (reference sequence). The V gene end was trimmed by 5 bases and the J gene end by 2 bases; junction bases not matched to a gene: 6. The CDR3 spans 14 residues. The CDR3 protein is CASSRATGPYEQYF. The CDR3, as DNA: TGTGCCAGCAGTCGAGCGACAGGGCCCTACGAGCAGTACTTC.

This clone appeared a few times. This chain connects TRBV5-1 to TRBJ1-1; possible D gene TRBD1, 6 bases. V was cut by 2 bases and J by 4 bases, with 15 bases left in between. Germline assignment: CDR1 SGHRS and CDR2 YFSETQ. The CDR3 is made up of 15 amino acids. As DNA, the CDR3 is TGCGCCAGCAGCTTAACAGGGAGCGGCAGCACTGAAGCTTTCTTT. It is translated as CASSLTGSGSTEAFF.

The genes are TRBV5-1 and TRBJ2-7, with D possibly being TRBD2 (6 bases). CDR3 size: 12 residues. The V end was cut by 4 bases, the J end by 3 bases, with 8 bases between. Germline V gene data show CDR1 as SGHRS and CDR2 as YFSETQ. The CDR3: CASSPGSYEQYF. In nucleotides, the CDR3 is TGCGCCAGCAGCCCCGGGAGCTACGAGCAGTACTTC.

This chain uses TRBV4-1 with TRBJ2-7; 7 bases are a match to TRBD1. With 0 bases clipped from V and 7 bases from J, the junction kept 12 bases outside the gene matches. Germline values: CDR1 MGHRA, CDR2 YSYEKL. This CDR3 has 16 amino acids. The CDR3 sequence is CASSQDLATGRPEQYF. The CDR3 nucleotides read TGCGCCAGCAGCCAAGATCTGGCGACAGGGCGCCCGGAGCAGTACTTC.